This T cell receptor (beta chain) was sequenced for a study of blood T cell repertoires in COVID-19. Background on the study: Some COVID-19 samples were acute and others convalescent; all came from the United States, Italy and Spain. PBMCs, B-cell-depleted T cells, or T cells were the source of the cDNA or gDNA that made up the material.

This clone was found a few times. As processed by the authors: Using reference gene primer amplification, nucleated cell counts were estimated. TCRdb's copy holds only in-frame clones and misses some; the assay was immunoSEQ multiplex PCR. Clone size and the V and J calls come from that table; the DNA yielded D and trimming. The data contain hundreds of thousands of clones, roughly 88% of them singletons. The V gene end was trimmed by 6 bases and the J gene end by 3 bases; junction bases not matched to a gene: 5. The CDR3 sequence is 13 residues long. CDR1 is MDHEN and CDR2 is SYDVKM in the germline V gene.

The chain couples TRBV28 to TRBJ2-7; 7 bases are a match to TRBD1. The clonotype was recovered from a woman under 40 who had recovered from COVID-19. Sequenced sample: peripheral blood. The CDR3, as DNA: TGTGCCAGCAGCCCCGGACAGGACTACGAGCAGTACTTC. This translates into CASSPGQDYEQYF.